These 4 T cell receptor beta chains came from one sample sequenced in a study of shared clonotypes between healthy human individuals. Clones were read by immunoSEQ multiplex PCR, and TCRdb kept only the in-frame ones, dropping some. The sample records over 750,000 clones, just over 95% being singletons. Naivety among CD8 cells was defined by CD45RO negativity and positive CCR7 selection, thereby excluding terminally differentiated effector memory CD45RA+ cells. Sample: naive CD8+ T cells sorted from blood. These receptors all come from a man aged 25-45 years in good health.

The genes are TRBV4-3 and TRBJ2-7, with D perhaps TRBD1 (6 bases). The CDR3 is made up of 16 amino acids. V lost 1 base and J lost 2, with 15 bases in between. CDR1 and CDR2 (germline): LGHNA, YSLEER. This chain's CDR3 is CASSQGSLPGAYEQYF. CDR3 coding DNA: TGCGCCAGCAGCCAAGGTTCACTACCAGGGGCCTACGAGCAGTACTTC.

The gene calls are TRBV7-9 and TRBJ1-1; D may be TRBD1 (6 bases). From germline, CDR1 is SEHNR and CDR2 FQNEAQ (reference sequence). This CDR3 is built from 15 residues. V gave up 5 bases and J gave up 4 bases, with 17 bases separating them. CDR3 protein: CASSPLEGGVTEAFF. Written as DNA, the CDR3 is TGTGCCAGCAGCCCCCTAGAAGGGGGAGTCACTGAAGCTTTCTTT.

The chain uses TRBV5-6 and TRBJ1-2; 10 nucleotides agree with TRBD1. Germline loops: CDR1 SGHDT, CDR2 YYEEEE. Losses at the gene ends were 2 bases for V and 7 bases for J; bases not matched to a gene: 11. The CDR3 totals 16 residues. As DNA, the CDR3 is TGTGCCAGCAGCTTCCACCGGGACAGGGGTTCCCGTGGCTACACCTTC. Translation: CASSFHRDRGSRGYTF.

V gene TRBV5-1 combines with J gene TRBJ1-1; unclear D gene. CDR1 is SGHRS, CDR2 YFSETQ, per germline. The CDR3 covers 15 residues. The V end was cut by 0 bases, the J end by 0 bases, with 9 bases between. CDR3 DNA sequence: TGCGCCAGCAGCTTGGCTCGCGAGCTGAACACTGAAGCTTTCTTT. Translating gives CASSLARELNTEAFF.